These 6 T cell receptor beta chains came from one sample sequenced in a study of blood T cell repertoires in COVID-19. Sequencing was performed with immunoSEQ multiplex PCR; in TCRdb, only in-frame clones are kept and a portion is missing. This sample carries roughly 79,000 clones, about 90% of them seen once, and the ten largest clones take 4.6%. The specimen was peripheral blood. All receptors come from a middle-aged man with active COVID-19.

The J gene is TRBJ2-1, the V gene TRBV27; TRBD2 matches at 12 bases. The V segment lost 3 bases and the J segment 8 bases; nucleotides outside the gene matches: 14. The CDR3 covers 18 residues. Germline V gives CDR1 MNHEY, CDR2 SMNVEV (reference sequence). CDR3 sequence (DNA): TGTGCCAGCAGTTTTCTCACCCAGACTAGCGGGAGTGATTATGAGCAGTTCTTC. It is translated as CASSFLTQTSGSDYEQFF.

V usage is TRBV5-1 and J usage is TRBJ2-2, with 9 bases identical to TRBD1. The V gene's germline CDR1 is SGHRS and CDR2 YFSETQ. The junction had 8 bases not matched to a gene; V was cut back by 1 base and J by 7 bases. The CDR3 runs to 16 residues. The DNA of the CDR3 is TGCGCCAGCAGCTTGAGACAGGGGGGTCCGGACGGGGAGCTGTTTTTT. It translates to CASSLRQGGPDGELFF.

This clone was seen a few times. This rearrangement joins TRBV5-5 to TRBJ1-1, with 7 bases matching TRBD1. The CDR3 is made up of 14 amino acids. Trimming took 4 bases from V and 5 from J; bases not matched to a gene: 8. Germline V CDR1 and CDR2: SGHKS, YYEKEE (reference sequence). The CDR3 loop reads CASSQFDRVTEAFF. For the CDR3, the DNA is TGTGCCAGCAGCCAGTTCGACAGGGTTACTGAAGCTTTCTTT.

The chain is built from TRBV5-4 and TRBJ2-2, with TRBD1 matching 8 bases. This CDR3 is built from 16 residues. V was pared by 3 bases and J by 0 bases, with 4 bases of the junction left unmatched. Germline V gene data show CDR1 as SGHNT and CDR2 as YYREEE (reference sequence). Here the CDR3 reads CASSSRQGTNTGELFF. The CDR3 nucleotides read TGTGCCAGCAGCTCCAGACAGGGGACGAACACCGGGGAGCTGTTTTTT.

The chain combines TRBV11-3 with TRBJ1-6; 9 nucleotides align to TRBD1. Germline lookup yields CDR1 SGHNT and CDR2 YENEEA. The CDR3 extends over 13 amino acids. The ends lost 1 base at V and 12 bases at J; junction bases unmatched: 1. DNA for the CDR3: TGTGCCAGCAGCTTAGGACAGGGGGGACCCCTCCACTTT. This translates into CASSLGQGGPLHF.

V is TRBV6-4 and J is TRBJ2-1; perhaps TRBD2 as D (5 bases). The germline V gene encodes CDR1 MRHNA and CDR2 SNTAGT. The CDR3 is 15 amino acids. Trimming left V 4 bases short and J 3 bases short, with 13 bases between. This chain's CDR3 is CASSAAAADYNEQFF. In DNA form, the CDR3 reads TGTGCCAGCAGTGCGGCAGCGGCGGACTACAATGAGCAGTTCTTC.